This T cell receptor beta chain came from a study of T cell responses to AZD1222 COVID-19 vaccine. Notes on the study in general: Donors in the cohort were predominantly white British and more often female, and clonal diversity was possibly underestimated. Repertoire samples came only from after the peak T cell response.

The CDR3 loop spans 12 amino acids. In germline, CDR1 is MNHEY, CDR2 SVGEGT. This clone was observed once. No antigen is known for it. Compared with germline, one end of the junction differs, possibly owing to a read error. Generated by immunoSEQ multiplex PCR, the TCRdb table keeps only in-frame clones and is missing some. The table shows about 120,000 clones, with roughly 92% occurring only once. The source material was peripheral blood, sampled on day 0 of AZD1222 vaccination. This clonotype was sampled from an adult in good health. The rearrangement joins TRBV6-2 or TRBV6-3 to TRBJ2-3; D uncertain. The CDR3 DNA sequence: TGTGCCAGCAGTGACTCAGTTGATACGCAGTATTTT. This encodes CASSDSVDTQYF.